One and the same sample provided the 12 T cell receptor beta chains below, sequenced in a study of graft-versus-host responses after intestinal transplantation. The protocol was immunoSEQ multiplex PCR, while the TCRdb copy is restricted to in-frame clones and leaves out a portion. The sample lists around 71,000 clones, approximately 94% occurring once. For these receptors, no antigen is known. The sample consisted of unstimulated CD8+ T cells sorted from spleen or lymph node cells, taken before intestinal transplant. The receptors originated from a human donor who received an intestinal transplant.

The gene calls are TRBV14 and TRBJ2-2; tentatively, D is TRBD1 (6 bases). V lost 3 bases and J lost 4, with 18 bases in between. Germline assignment: CDR1 SGHDN and CDR2 FVKESK. The CDR3 is 17 residues long. In DNA, the CDR3 is TGTGCCAGCAGCCATGTGCCCGGACAGTTATCCACCGGGGAGCTGTTTTTT. Translating gives CASSHVPGQLSTGELFF.

CDR3 residues: CASSLGLNSPLHF. CDR3 nucleotides: TGTGCCAGCAGTTTAGGACTGAATTCACCCCTCCACTTT. The chain carries TRBV27 and TRBJ1-6; D gene ambiguous. V lost 2 bases and J 7 bases, leaving 6 bases between the germline ends. The CDR3 is made up of 13 amino acids. Germline values: CDR1 MNHEY, CDR2 SMNVEV (reference sequence).

This rearrangement joins TRBV10-3 to TRBJ2-7, with 7 bases fitting TRBD2. Losses at the gene ends were 4 bases for V and 2 bases for J; bases not matched to a gene: 5. This CDR3 region has 14 residues. Looked up from germline, CDR1 is ENHRY and CDR2 is SYGVKD. DNA for the CDR3: TGTGCCATCAGTGGGGGGGGTAATACCTACGAGCAGTACTTC. Its translation is CAISGGGNTYEQYF.

This sequence joins TRBV28 and TRBJ2-7; a weak D match, TRBD1 (5 bases). The V gene's germline CDR1 is MDHEN and CDR2 SYDVKM. Between the trimmed V and J ends, which lost 9 bases and 2 bases, there was a span of 11 bases. The CDR3 runs to 12 residues. CDR3 residues: CASRQLAYEQYF. Here the CDR3 DNA reads TGTGCCAGTAGACAGCTCGCCTACGAGCAGTACTTC.

The chain couples TRBV19 to TRBJ1-5; the match to TRBD1 covers 9 bases. There are 19 residues in the CDR3. Per germline, CDR1 LNHDA and CDR2 SQIVND (reference sequence). The V gene end was trimmed by 7 bases and the J gene end by 0 bases; junction bases not matched to a gene: 16. This CDR3 is CASTPGQGFLDASNQPQHF. The DNA for the CDR3 is TGTGCCAGTACGCCAGGACAGGGGTTCTTGGATGCTAGCAATCAGCCCCAGCATTTT.

The rearrangement links TRBV5-1 to TRBJ1-2; 8 nucleotides agree with TRBD1. J lost 3 bases, V lost 0 bases, and 7 bases had no gene match. In germline, CDR1 is SGHRS, CDR2 YFSETQ. CDR3 length: 16 amino acids. CDR3 sequence reads: CASSLEGGQAYYGYTF. The DNA of the CDR3 is TGCGCCAGCAGCTTGGAAGGGGGACAGGCTTACTATGGCTACACCTTC.

This chain connects TRBV5-1 to TRBJ1-4; the D gene is possibly TRBD1 (5 bases). Germline V gene lookup returns CDR1 SGHRS and CDR2 YFSETQ. Trimming left V 3 bases short and J 0 bases short, with 15 bases between. The CDR3 is 17 residues long. The CDR3 loop reads CASSSDSPISTNEKLFF. For the CDR3, the DNA is TGCGCCAGCAGCTCCGACAGCCCAATTTCAACTAATGAAAAACTGTTTTTT.

The chain joins TRBV4-1 to TRBJ2-7; D is unclear. Germline V gene data show CDR1 as MGHRA and CDR2 as YSYEKL. Trimming cost V 4 bases and J 0 bases, with 13 bases left between them. This CDR3 is 15 amino acids long. CDR3 residues: CASSLQLTNSYEQYF. CDR3 DNA: TGCGCCAGCAGCCTACAGCTCACCAACTCCTACGAGCAGTACTTC.

This chain connects TRBV19 to TRBJ1-1, with unresolved D. V was shortened by 4 bases and J by 1 base, with 7 bases between the two germline ends. CDR1 and CDR2 from the germline V gene are LNHDA and SQIVND (reference sequence). This CDR3 is built from 13 residues. The CDR3, as DNA: TGTGCCAGTAGTACTACCGGGAACACTGAAGCTTTCTTT. Encoded protein: CASSTTGNTEAFF.

The V call is TRBV27, the J call TRBJ1-4; perhaps TRBD1 as D (5 bases). V was shortened by 6 bases and J by 0 bases, with 8 bases between the two germline ends. The germline V gene encodes CDR1 MNHEY and CDR2 SMNVEV (reference sequence). CDR3 length: 14 amino acids. CDR3 protein: CASRMTATNEKLFF. DNA of the CDR3: TGTGCCAGCAGGATGACAGCAACTAATGAAAAACTGTTTTTT.

The genes are TRBV4-1 and TRBJ2-7; no clear D gene. The V and J ends lost 6 bases and 3 bases respectively, with 15 bases between them. The CDR3 consists of 14 residues. The germline V gene encodes CDR1 MGHRA and CDR2 YSYEKL. The CDR3 DNA reads as TGCGCCAGCAGGGTGACGGATTCGGGCTACGAGCAGTACTTC. Translated, it gives CASRVTDSGYEQYF.

J is TRBJ2-3 and V is TRBV11-3, with 8 positions matching TRBD2. Looked up from germline, CDR1 is SGHNT and CDR2 is YENEEA. V shed 5 bases, J shed 0 bases, and the junction held 7 bases outside the gene matches. CDR3 size: 16 residues. CDR3 coding DNA: TGTGCCAGCAGCCGACATAGCGGGGTTAGCACAGATACGCAGTATTTT. Translated, it gives CASSRHSGVSTDTQYF.